Following are 29 T cell receptor beta chains from one sample sequenced in a study of cytomegalovirus exposure and HLA in healthy donors. The PCR made use of 60 Vbeta and 13 Jbeta primers. The data were produced by immunoSEQ multiplex PCR, yet TCRdb's version contains in-frame clones alone and is incomplete. The table records more than 95,000 clones, about 70% of them present only once. Input material: PBMCs. These receptors were obtained from a female donor in good health and CMV-seropositive.

This clone was counted a few times. J is TRBJ2-5 and V is TRBV4-2; 10 bases align to TRBD2. Germline trimming cut 4 bases from V and 5 bases from J; bases unmatched to any gene: 10. In germline, CDR1 is LGHNA, CDR2 YNFKEQ. The length of the CDR3 is 16 residues. The CDR3 DNA reads TGTGCCAGCAGCCCCGTAGCGGGGGGAGGCGGGGAGACCCAGTACTTC. It specifies CASSPVAGGGGETQYF.

This rearrangement joins TRBV5-4 to TRBJ2-5, with a weak D call TRBD1 (6 bases). The germline gives CDR1 SGHNT, CDR2 YYREEE (reference sequence). This CDR3 is built from 14 residues. V dropped 0 bases and J dropped 5 bases, with 11 bases sitting between them. The CDR3 here is CASSLEAGAETQYF. The DNA of the CDR3 is TGTGCCAGCAGCTTGGAGGCAGGGGCTGAGACCCAGTACTTC.

The chain uses TRBV28 and TRBJ2-1; 9 nucleotides align to TRBD2. This CDR3 has 16 residues. The ends lost 4 bases at V and 7 bases at J; junction bases unmatched: 11. Germline V gene data show CDR1 as MDHEN and CDR2 as SYDVKM. CDR3 in amino acids: CASSSGSGSWSNEQFF. As DNA, the CDR3 is TGTGCCAGCAGTTCCGGTAGCGGGAGTTGGTCAAATGAGCAGTTCTTC.

This chain joins TRBV15 and TRBJ2-7; TRBD2 agrees at 7 bases. Germline lookup yields CDR1 LNHNV and CDR2 YYDKDF (reference sequence). The ends lost 5 bases at V and 6 bases at J; junction bases unmatched: 7. The CDR3 runs to 13 residues. The CDR3 DNA reads TGTGCCACCAGCGCTCCGTGGGGGGGCGAGCAGTACTTC. This encodes CATSAPWGGEQYF.

V gene TRBV7-9 combines with J gene TRBJ2-7; 10 bases match TRBD1. The CDR3 length is 16 residues. Germline V gene lookup returns CDR1 SEHNR and CDR2 FQNEAQ (reference sequence). The J segment lost 1 base and the V segment lost 5 bases, leaving 8 bases of the junction unmatched. CDR3 amino acids: CASSPIGTGASYEQYF. The CDR3 region has the DNA TGTGCCAGCAGCCCTATCGGGACAGGGGCGTCCTACGAGCAGTACTTC.

This clone showed up just a few times. The V gene is TRBV12-2, the J gene TRBJ1-5; the D call TRBD1 from the table was never checked on the DNA. TRBV12-2 is marked as a pseudogene. The CDR3 is 13 residues long. CDR3 DNA: TGTGCAAGTCGCTCGGACAGAAATCAGCCCCAGCATTTT. Its protein product is CASRSDRNQPQHF.

This clone has only a few counts. V usage is TRBV6-5 and J usage is TRBJ2-7, with 7 positions matching TRBD1. Per the germline V gene, CDR1 is MNHEY and CDR2 is SVGAGI. The CDR3 totals 13 residues. With V trimmed by 6 bases and J by 2 bases, 4 bases remained unmatched. CDR3 DNA sequence: TGTGCCAGCAGAAGGGACAGAGCCTACGAGCAGTACTTC. Protein sequence: CASRRDRAYEQYF.

This chain connects TRBV30 to TRBJ2-1, with TRBD1 matching 11 bases. The V segment lost 3 bases and the J segment 6 bases; nucleotides outside the gene matches: 4. Germline values: CDR1 GTSNPN, CDR2 SVGIG (reference sequence). The CDR3 consists of 14 residues. CDR3 nucleotides: TGTGCCTGGAGGGACAGGGGGCTAAGCAATGAGCAGTTCTTC. Residues: CAWRDRGLSNEQFF.

The chain carries TRBV30 and TRBJ2-7; possibly TRBD2 for D (5 bases). Trimming removed 2 bases at V and 6 bases at J, with 14 bases between. The CDR3 covers 13 residues. The V gene's germline CDR1 is GTSNPN and CDR2 SVGIG (reference sequence). CDR3 residues: CAWSINPRAEQYF. CDR3 in DNA: TGTGCCTGGAGTATTAACCCGAGGGCCGAGCAGTACTTC.

This chain joins TRBV4-3 and TRBJ1-5, with TRBD1 matching 7 bases. This CDR3 has 14 amino acids. V shed 4 bases, J shed 5 bases, and the junction held 5 bases outside the gene matches. From germline, CDR1 is LGHNA and CDR2 YSLEER. CDR3 amino acids: CASSPNRGHQPQHF. CDR3 DNA sequence: TGCGCCAGCAGCCCTAACAGGGGCCATCAGCCCCAGCATTTT.

V is TRBV5-1 and J is TRBJ2-5; 9 bases line up with TRBD2. Germline loops: CDR1 SGHRS, CDR2 YFSETQ. V lost 4 bases and J lost 4; bases outside the gene matches: 14. This CDR3 region has 17 residues. In nucleotides, the CDR3 is TGCGCCAGCAGCCGGGGCGGACTAGCGAGTTTGGGAGAGACCCAGTACTTC. The encoded protein is CASSRGGLASLGETQYF. The complete variable domain, with remaining parts taken from reference TRBV5-1 and TRBJ2-5, reads KAGVTQTPRYLIKTRGQQVTLSCSPISGHRSVSWYQQTPGQGLQFLFEYFSETQRNKGNFPGRFSGRQFSNSRSEMNVSTLELGDSALYLCASSRGGLASLGETQYFGPGTRLLVL.

The gene calls are TRBV2 and TRBJ2-3; 10 bases are shared with TRBD2. J gave up 11 bases and V 6 bases, and 8 bases lay outside the gene matches. The CDR3 is 13 amino acids. The germline V gene has CDR1 SNHLY and CDR2 FYNNEI. This chain's CDR3 is CASSTSGEGKQYF. Written as DNA, the CDR3 is TGTGCCAGCAGCACTAGCGGGGAGGGGAAGCAGTATTTT. Complete variable domain (other parts from reference TRBV2 and TRBJ2-3): EPEVTQTPSHQVTQMGQEVILRCVPISNHLYFYWYRQILGQKVEFLVSFYNNEISEKSEIFDDQFSVERPDGSNFTLKIRSTKLEDSAMYFCASSTSGEGKQYFGPGTRLTVL.

This clone was found a few times. V is TRBV15 and J is TRBJ2-7; TRBD2 matches 12 bases. CDR1 is LNHNV and CDR2 is YYDKDF in the germline V gene (reference sequence). CDR3 length: 17 residues. J was trimmed by 3 bases and V by 0 bases; bases with no gene match: 6. The CDR3, as DNA: TGTGCCACCAGCAGAGATCGGACTAGCGGGACGTTCTACGAGCAGTACTTC. This gives the protein CATSRDRTSGTFYEQYF.

The J gene is TRBJ1-5, the V gene TRBV28; D not certain. V was trimmed by 8 bases and J by 6 bases, leaving 8 bases between them. Germline CDR1 is MDHEN and CDR2 is SYDVKM. CDR3 length equals 11 residues. This CDR3 reads CASQRGQPQHF. In DNA form, the CDR3 reads TGTGCCAGCCAGCGGGGTCAGCCCCAGCATTTT.

The chain combines TRBV28 with TRBJ1-1; weak D call: TRBD1 (5 bases). Germline CDR1 is MDHEN and CDR2 is SYDVKM. V was trimmed by 5 bases and J by 8 bases, leaving 9 bases between them. The length of the CDR3 is 11 residues. CDR3 in amino acids: CASSGALEAFF. The CDR3, as DNA: TGTGCCAGCAGTGGGGCACTCGAAGCTTTCTTT.

The CDR3, as DNA: TGTGCCAGCAGCCAAGTCTTTGGAGCGGGAGCGTTTGATACGCAGTATTTT. It codes for CASSQVFGAGAFDTQYF. The genes are TRBV4-2 and TRBJ2-3; 8 positions match TRBD2. The CDR3 length is 17 residues. Germline assignment: CDR1 LGHNA and CDR2 YNFKEQ. With 1 base clipped from V and 6 bases from J, the junction kept 12 bases outside the gene matches.

V usage is TRBV5-1 and J usage is TRBJ2-2; the D gene is possibly TRBD1 (5 bases). From germline, CDR1 is SGHRS and CDR2 YFSETQ. The CDR3 loop spans 14 amino acids. With 4 bases removed from V and 7 bases from J, the gap between germline ends came to 14 bases. The CDR3: CASSISGAVGELFF. CDR3 nucleotides: TGCGCCAGCAGCATATCTGGGGCCGTCGGGGAGCTGTTTTTT.

This chain connects TRBV11-2 to TRBJ2-7; D is undetermined. CDR1 is SGHAT, CDR2 FQNNGV, per germline. V was trimmed by 5 bases and J by 0 bases, leaving 8 bases between them. This CDR3 has 13 residues. The CDR3 bases are TGTGCCAGCAGCAGTGACTCCTCCTACGAGCAGTACTTC. Translated: CASSSDSSYEQYF.

The rearrangement uses TRBV4-2 and TRBJ2-3; D remains ambiguous. This CDR3 is 16 amino acids long. V was shortened by 1 base and J by 0 bases, with 11 bases between the two germline ends. The germline gives CDR1 LGHNA, CDR2 YNFKEQ. CDR3 amino acids: CASSQGLLASTDTQYF. Written as DNA, the CDR3 is TGTGCCAGCAGCCAAGGGTTGTTGGCTAGCACAGATACGCAGTATTTT.

This clone was counted once. This rearrangement joins TRBV6-5 to TRBJ2-5, with 7 bases that match TRBD1. Per the germline V gene, CDR1 is MNHEY and CDR2 is SVGAGI. V shed 8 bases, J shed 5 bases, and the junction held 11 bases outside the gene matches. This CDR3 is built from 14 residues. The CDR3 nucleotides read TGTGCCAGCCGGGACAGATTATCAGGGGAGACCCAGTACTTC. Residues: CASRDRLSGETQYF.

The chain uses TRBV6-1 and TRBJ1-5; D perhaps matches TRBD1 (6 bases). Trimming shortened V by 4 bases and J by 5 bases, and 12 bases separated the two germline ends. The CDR3 sequence is 14 residues long. In germline, CDR1 is MNHNS, CDR2 SASEGT. The CDR3 coding sequence is TGTGCCAGCAGTGGTCCGGCAGGGGATCAGCCCCAGCATTTT. It encodes CASSGPAGDQPQHF.

This clone was recorded a few times. The rearrangement joins TRBV6-5 to TRBJ1-4, with unresolved D. V was shortened by 7 bases and J by 3 bases, with 9 bases between the two germline ends. This CDR3 has 13 residues. Germline lookup yields CDR1 MNHEY and CDR2 SVGAGI. CDR3 residues: CASKLHSNEKLFF. The CDR3 bases are TGTGCCAGCAAGCTGCACTCTAATGAAAAACTGTTTTTT.

The chain joins TRBV4-1 to TRBJ1-1; D remains unclear. The CDR3 consists of 14 residues. Between the trimmed V and J ends, which lost 3 bases and 0 bases, there was a span of 8 bases. Germline lookup yields CDR1 MGHRA and CDR2 YSYEKL. The CDR3 loop reads CASSQFSMNTEAFF. The DNA of the CDR3 is TGCGCCAGCAGCCAGTTTTCCATGAACACTGAAGCTTTCTTT.

The chain combines TRBV9 with TRBJ2-7; 7 nucleotides align to TRBD2. CDR1 SGDLS and CDR2 YYNGEE come from the germline V gene. Trimming cost V 5 bases and J 3 bases; bases outside gene matches: 8. The CDR3 is 14 amino acids. The CDR3, as DNA: TGTGCCAGCAGGGGAGGGGACCTGTACTACGAGCAGTACTTC. Its translation: CASRGGDLYYEQYF.

The rearrangement links TRBV28 to TRBJ2-1, with D possibly matching TRBD1 (7 bases). V was trimmed by 5 bases and J by 9 bases, leaving 11 bases between them. The CDR3 is 12 residues long. CDR1 and CDR2 from the germline V gene are MDHEN and SYDVKM. The chain's CDR3 is CASSPGGIEQFF. CDR3 DNA: TGTGCCAGCAGTCCAGGGGGGATTGAGCAGTTCTTC.

On this clone itself: One junction end does not reproduce the germline sequence, and a read error may be involved. This sequence joins TRBV5-6 and TRBJ1-1, with D unclear. The CDR3 sequence is 14 residues long. The germline CDR1 and CDR2 sequences are SGHDT and YYEEEE. The CDR3 spells CASTKYLQNAEAFF. Here the CDR3 DNA reads TGTGCCAGCACCAAATACCTGCAGAACGCTGAAGCTTTCTTT.

In its sample, this clone was seen a few times. The V and J genes are TRBV5-6 and TRBJ2-5; possibly TRBD2 for D (5 bases). Per germline, CDR1 SGHDT and CDR2 YYEEEE. This CDR3 is 13 amino acids long. V dropped 6 bases and J dropped 2 bases, with 11 bases sitting between them. CDR3 residues: CASMVTGQETQYF. As DNA, the CDR3 is TGTGCCAGCATGGTCACGGGGCAAGAGACCCAGTACTTC.

CDR3 amino acids: CASSAGQGFSAFF. The DNA for the CDR3 is TGTGCCAGCAGCGCCGGACAGGGGTTTTCGGCTTTCTTT. This chain uses TRBV9 with TRBJ1-1, with 9 positions matching TRBD1. Germline lookup yields CDR1 SGDLS and CDR2 YYNGEE. This CDR3 has 13 residues. With V trimmed by 3 bases and J by 11 bases, 8 bases remained unmatched.

This clone showed up just a few times. The chain links TRBV29-1 to TRBJ2-1; TRBD2 agrees at 11 bases. V was pared by 2 bases and J by 4 bases, with 1 base of the junction left unmatched. CDR3 length equals 14 residues. Germline V gives CDR1 SQVTM, CDR2 ANQGSEA. The CDR3 reads CSVERLAGYNEQFF. The CDR3 DNA sequence: TGCAGCGTTGAAAGACTAGCGGGATACAATGAGCAGTTCTTC.